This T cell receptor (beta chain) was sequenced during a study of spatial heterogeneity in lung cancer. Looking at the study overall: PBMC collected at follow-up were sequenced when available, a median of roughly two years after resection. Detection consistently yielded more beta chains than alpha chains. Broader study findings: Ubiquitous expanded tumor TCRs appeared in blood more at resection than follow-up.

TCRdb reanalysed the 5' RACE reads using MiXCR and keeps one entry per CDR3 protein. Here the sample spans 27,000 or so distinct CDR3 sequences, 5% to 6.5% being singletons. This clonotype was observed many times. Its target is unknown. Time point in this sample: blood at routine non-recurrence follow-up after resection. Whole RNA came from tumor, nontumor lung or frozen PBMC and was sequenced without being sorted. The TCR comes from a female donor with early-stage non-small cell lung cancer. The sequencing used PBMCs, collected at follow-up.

CDR3 residues: CSAREGAGSSYEQYF. CDR3 DNA: TGCAGTGCTAGAGAGGGCGCAGGGAGCTCCTACGAGCAGTACTTC. This chain connects TRBV20-1 to TRBJ2-7, with D perhaps matching TRBD1 or TRBD2 (5 bases each). Trimming shortened V by 0 bases and J by 0 bases, and 12 bases separated the two germline ends. CDR1 and CDR2 (germline): DFQATT, SNEGSKA (reference sequence). CDR3 length: 15 amino acids.